These T cell receptor beta chains were read from a single sample in a study of blood T cells in healthy people across ages. TCRdb redid the calling of the 5' RACE reads with MiXCR, one entry per CDR3 protein. In the table there are over 600,000 distinct CDR3 sequences, 45% to 70% of which are singletons. Sequences were obtained from blood. The origin of the receptors is a man in his forties in good health. The CDR3 runs from the conserved cysteine through the conserved F or W. A D gene is named only where the DNA matches it firmly. Clone size appears in some rows only: once, few, many, or a class for an expanded clone.

TGTGCCAGCGCATATACATCGGGGTATGAGCAGTTCTTC,CASAYTSGYEQFF,TRBJ2-1,.,.,TRBV7-9
TGTGCCAGCAGCTGGAGTCTAGCGGGAGGGCAAGAGACCCAGTACTTC,CASSWSLAGGQETQYF,TRBJ2-5,.,TRBD2,TRBV7-7
TGTGCCAGCAGCTTATCGGCCGTGAGCAATGAGCAGTTCTTC,CASSLSAVSNEQFF,TRBJ2-1,.,.,TRBV7-9
TGCGCCAGCAGCTTGGATTTTAGAGCGGATAGTTCAGATACGCAGTATTTT,CASSLDFRADSSDTQYF,TRBJ2-3,.,.,TRBV5-1
TGTGCCAGCAGCCCAGGTCGCCATGAAAAACTGTTTTTT,CASSPGRHEKLFF,TRBJ1-4,.,.,TRBV11-2
TGTGCCAGCAGCCAAGACTCCTTCCCGAGGAGCACAGATACGCAGTATTTT,CASSQDSFPRSTDTQYF,TRBJ2-3,few,.,TRBV4-2
TGCGCCAGCAGCTTGGACCTAGCGGGGGCCAGCATCACAGATACGCAGTATTTT,CASSLDLAGASITDTQYF,TRBJ2-3,.,TRBD2,TRBV5-1
TGCAGCGTGTACGGGGTTAGGTACAATGAGCAGTTCTTC,CSVYGVRYNEQFF,TRBJ2-1,.,.,TRBV29-1
TGCGCCAGTCAGGCACAAGAGACCCAGTACTTC,CASQAQETQYF,TRBJ2-5,once,.,TRBV5-1
TGTGCCAGCAGCCACCCCAGGGGGGGACAGGGTAGCAATCAGCCCCAGCATTTT,CASSHPRGGQGSNQPQHF,TRBJ1-5,few,TRBD1,TRBV4-2
TGTGCCAGCAGCCCCCTTTGTCCTGGTCAGAGACTCCAAGAGACCCAGTACTTC,CASSPLCPGQRLQETQYF,TRBJ2-5,once,.,TRBV7-9
TGTGCCAGCAGCTTAGAGAGCAAGAGGGAGCAGTACTTC,CASSLESKREQYF,TRBJ2-7,.,.,TRBV7-9
TGCAGTGTCAACATGGGGTGGGAGACCCAGTACTTC,CSVNMGWETQYF,TRBJ2-5,few,.,TRBV20-1
TGTGCCAGCAGTGGCGACAGGGAGGAATCACCCCTCCACTTT,CASSGDREESPLHF,TRBJ1-6,.,TRBD1,TRBV2
TGCAGTGCTAGAGCAACGGCGCGAAGCACAGATACGCAGTATTTT,CSARATARSTDTQYF,TRBJ2-3,.,.,TRBV20-1
TGTGCCAGCAGTTTCGATCTTCGGGATGGCTACACCTTC,CASSFDLRDGYTF,TRBJ1-2,.,.,TRBV27
TGTGCCAGCAGTTTTCCTATGGGTACGCAGTATTTT,CASSFPMGTQYF,TRBJ2-3,.,.,TRBV6-5
TGTGCCAGCAATTACGCCCCTGTCCGCCAACATCGGCGAGAGACCCAGTACTTC,CASNYAPVRQHRRETQYF,TRBJ2-5,.,.,TRBV6-2/TRBV6-3
TGTGCCAGCAGCCCCCCCAGGGGGTTTCTCTACAATGAGCAGTTCTTC,CASSPPRGFLYNEQFF,TRBJ2-1,.,TRBD1,TRBV28
TGTGCCAGCAGCTTAGACCTAGCGGCAGATACGCAGTATTTT,CASSLDLAADTQYF,TRBJ2-3,.,TRBD2,TRBV7-2
TGCAGCGTCAGAGCAGGGATCCGAGCGTTCTTC,CSVRAGIRAFF,TRBJ2-1,few,.,TRBV29-1
TGTGCCAGCAGTTTGGCAGGGGGCGGAACGGAGACCCAGTACTTC,CASSLAGGGTETQYF,TRBJ2-5,once,TRBD1,TRBV28
TGTGCCAGCAGTCTACAGGGATGGTCCTACGAGCAGTACTTC,CASSLQGWSYEQYF,TRBJ2-7,.,.,TRBV28
TGCAGTGCTACCAGGATGGGGACTAGCGAGGTGATCACAGATACGCAGTATTTT,CSATRMGTSEVITDTQYF,TRBJ2-3,.,TRBD2,TRBV20-1
TGCAGCGTTGATGTATTGGGTAACAATGAGCAGTTCTTC,CSVDVLGNNEQFF,TRBJ2-1,.,.,TRBV29-1
TGTGCCACCAGTGATTTACCCGGGGATGAGCAGTTCTTC,CATSDLPGDEQFF,TRBJ2-1,once,.,TRBV24-1
TGTGCCAGCAGCCATGGGAGACAGGGCGAAGAGACCCAGTACTTC,CASSHGRQGEETQYF,TRBJ2-5,few,TRBD1,TRBV3-1
TGTGCCAGCAGTTGGGACAGAGCTACTGGTGGCTACACCTTC,CASSWDRATGGYTF,TRBJ1-2,.,TRBD1,TRBV12-3/TRBV12-4